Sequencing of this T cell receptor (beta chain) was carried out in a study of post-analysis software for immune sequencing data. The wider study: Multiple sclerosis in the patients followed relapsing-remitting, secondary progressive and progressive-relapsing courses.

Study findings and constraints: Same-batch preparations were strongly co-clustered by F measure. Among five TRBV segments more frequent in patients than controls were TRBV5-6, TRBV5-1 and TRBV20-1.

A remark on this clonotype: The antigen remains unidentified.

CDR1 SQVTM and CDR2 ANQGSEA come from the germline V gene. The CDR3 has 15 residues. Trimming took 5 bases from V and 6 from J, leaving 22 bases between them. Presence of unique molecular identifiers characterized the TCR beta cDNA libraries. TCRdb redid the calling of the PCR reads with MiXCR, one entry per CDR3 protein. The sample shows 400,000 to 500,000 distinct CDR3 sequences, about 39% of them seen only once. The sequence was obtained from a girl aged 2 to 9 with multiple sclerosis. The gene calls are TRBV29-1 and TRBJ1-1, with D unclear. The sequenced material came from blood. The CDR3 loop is CSVKYVLRMGPEAFF. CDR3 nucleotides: TGCAGCGTTAAGTATGTCCTCCGGATGGGCCCTGAAGCTTTCTTT.